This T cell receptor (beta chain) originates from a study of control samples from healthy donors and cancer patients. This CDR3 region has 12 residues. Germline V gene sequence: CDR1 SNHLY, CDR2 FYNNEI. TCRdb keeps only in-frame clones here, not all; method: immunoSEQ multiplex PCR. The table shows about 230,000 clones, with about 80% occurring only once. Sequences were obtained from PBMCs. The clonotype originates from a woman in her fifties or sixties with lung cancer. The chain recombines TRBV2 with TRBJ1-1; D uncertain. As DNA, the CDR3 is TGTGCTAGTAGTACCGGGTACACTGAAGCTTTCTTT. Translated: CASSTGYTEAFF.